This entry lists 6 T cell receptor beta chains sequenced from one sample in a study of Graves' ophthalmopathy and Graves' hyperthyroidism. Using RNA transcripts, the TCR beta CDR3 regions were amplified. Amplification began with first-round RT-PCR using HTBI primers, then second-round multiplex PCR was performed. One entry per CDR3 protein results from TCRdb running MiXCR on the multiplex PCR reads. The table records about 390,000 distinct CDR3 sequences, roughly 17% of them present only once. The source material was peripheral blood. These TCRs come from an adult woman with stable Graves' hyperthyroidism.

This clonotype was counted at least ten times. The rearrangement joins TRBV2 to TRBJ1-2, with 10 bases aligning to TRBD1. The CDR3 is made up of 17 amino acids. J was trimmed by 0 bases and V by 7 bases; bases with no gene match: 11. Germline values: CDR1 SNHLY, CDR2 FYNNEI. CDR3 amino acids: CASKTGQGVSANYGYTF. For the CDR3, the DNA is TGTGCCAGCAAAACAGGACAGGGGGTCTCAGCTAACTATGGCTACACCTTC.

The chain uses TRBV6-5 and TRBJ2-3; D is undetermined. Per the germline V gene, CDR1 is MNHEY and CDR2 is SVGAGI. The CDR3 runs 15 residues. Trimming left V 0 bases short and J 1 base short, with 8 bases between. This CDR3 reads CASSYSNEGTDTQYF. CDR3 coding DNA: TGTGCCAGCAGTTACTCGAATGAGGGCACAGATACGCAGTATTTT.

The J gene is TRBJ1-1, the V gene TRBV7-9; 7 bases align to TRBD1. This CDR3 is 14 amino acids long. The trim removed 1 base at V and 5 bases at J, leaving 4 bases unmatched. In germline, CDR1 is SEHNR, CDR2 FQNEAQ (reference sequence). The DNA for the CDR3 is TGTGCCAGCAGCTTAGACAACAGGGGAACTGAAGCTTTCTTT. It codes for CASSLDNRGTEAFF.

This clonotype was detected many times. J is TRBJ2-5 and V is TRBV20-1; 12 bases match TRBD2. Germline values: CDR1 DFQATT, CDR2 SNEGSKA (reference sequence). V lost 5 bases and J lost 4; bases outside the gene matches: 11. This CDR3 is 16 amino acids long. For the CDR3, the DNA is TGCAGTGCTCAATTTGCTAGCGGGAGGGCCATAGAGACCCAGTACTTC. As protein: CSAQFASGRAIETQYF.

This clonotype was seen many times. The V call is TRBV6-2 or TRBV6-3, the J call TRBJ1-2, with D unclear. The germline V gene encodes CDR1 MNHEY and CDR2 SVGEGT. This CDR3 is 18 amino acids long. The V end lost 2 bases, the J end lost 0 bases, and 19 bases lay between the germline ends. CDR3: CASSYLPGEDGANYGYTF. CDR3 bases: TGTGCCAGCAGTTACCTCCCGGGAGAGGATGGAGCTAACTATGGCTACACCTTC.

This clonotype showed up just a few times. The chain carries TRBV6-2 or TRBV6-3 and TRBJ2-7; D ambiguous. Trimming shortened V by 3 bases and J by 5 bases, and 5 bases separated the two germline ends. Germline V gene data show CDR1 as MNHEY and CDR2 as SVGEGT. CDR3 length: 11 residues. CDR3 DNA sequence: TGTGCCAGCAGTTATCTCCACGAGCAGTACTTC. Translated, it gives CASSYLHEQYF.